A selection of T cell receptor beta chains follows, all from one sample in a study of regulatory T cells in long-lasting Graves disease. TCRdb reprocessed the multiplex PCR reads with MiXCR, giving one entry per CDR3 protein. The sample includes around 500,000 distinct CDR3 sequences, around 15% of them seen just once. These sequences were also reported in another study, on T cells in Graves' hyperthyroidism and ophthalmopathy.

Specimen: peripheral blood mononuclear cells (PBMCs), collected at new diagnosis, from a patient treated with antithyroid drugs. The receptors shown here come from a woman aged 35 to 60 with Graves disease. The CDR3 runs from the conserved cysteine through the conserved F or W. The order of the fields is J gene, V gene, clone size, CDR3 protein. Clone size, where shown, is once, few, many, or a class for clones that have expanded.

j_call: TRBJ2-1
v_call: TRBV12-3/TRBV12-4
clone_size: many
cdr3_aa: CASSPYGVTYNEQFF

j_call: TRBJ1-1
v_call: TRBV6-1
clone_size: many
cdr3_aa: CASSQGERVEAFF

j_call: TRBJ1-2
v_call: TRBV30
clone_size: many
cdr3_aa: CAVLPGQGGYTF

j_call: TRBJ2-7
v_call: TRBV4-1
clone_size: many
cdr3_aa: CASSQDEAGPYEQYF

j_call: TRBJ1-1
v_call: TRBV6-5
clone_size: many
cdr3_aa: CASSYSFGAPGEAFF

j_call: TRBJ2-1
v_call: TRBV20-1
clone_size: .
cdr3_aa: CSARVGLLLYNEQFF

j_call: TRBJ2-7
v_call: TRBV12-3/TRBV12-4
clone_size: many
cdr3_aa: CASSLSGTAFTYEQYF

j_call: TRBJ1-4
v_call: TRBV20-1
clone_size: many
cdr3_aa: CSALRAGGNEKLFF

j_call: TRBJ2-7
v_call: TRBV18
clone_size: .
cdr3_aa: CASSPPPGGTGGRSYEQYF

j_call: TRBJ2-3
v_call: TRBV25-1
clone_size: few
cdr3_aa: CASEAQGSSTDTQYF

j_call: TRBJ2-1
v_call: TRBV28
clone_size: many
cdr3_aa: CASSLLGQKLGNEQFF

j_call: TRBJ1-5
v_call: TRBV5-6
clone_size: .
cdr3_aa: CASSLGQDSSQPQHF

j_call: TRBJ1-3
v_call: TRBV7-2
clone_size: few
cdr3_aa: CASSLWTATSGNTIYF

j_call: TRBJ1-1
v_call: TRBV7-9
clone_size: .
cdr3_aa: CASRGTGQGFMNTEAFF

j_call: TRBJ2-5
v_call: TRBV2
clone_size: few
cdr3_aa: CASTGDFGETQYF

j_call: TRBJ2-3
v_call: TRBV19
clone_size: few
cdr3_aa: CASSNAAGGTQYF

j_call: TRBJ2-5
v_call: TRBV5-1
clone_size: many
cdr3_aa: CASSLASALQETQYF

j_call: TRBJ2-6
v_call: TRBV27
clone_size: .
cdr3_aa: CASSPGTVAANVLTF

j_call: TRBJ2-4
v_call: TRBV5-5
clone_size: many
cdr3_aa: CASSLAGDIQYF

j_call: TRBJ1-1
v_call: TRBV15
clone_size: .
cdr3_aa: CATNGQGNTEAFF

j_call: TRBJ2-2
v_call: TRBV15
clone_size: few
cdr3_aa: CATSRGSADTGELFF

j_call: TRBJ2-5
v_call: TRBV18
clone_size: .
cdr3_aa: CASSSGAGAETQYF

j_call: TRBJ2-1
v_call: TRBV19
clone_size: .
cdr3_aa: CASSIARAEQFF

j_call: TRBJ2-2
v_call: TRBV28
clone_size: many
cdr3_aa: CASSLLGSGELFF

j_call: TRBJ1-5
v_call: TRBV2
clone_size: many
cdr3_aa: CASSEAPASPQHF

j_call: TRBJ1-6
v_call: TRBV6-1
clone_size: .
cdr3_aa: CASSPTAYNSPPHF

j_call: TRBJ2-1
v_call: TRBV19
clone_size: many
cdr3_aa: CASSIVPADEQFF

j_call: TRBJ2-3
v_call: TRBV12-3/TRBV12-4
clone_size: many
cdr3_aa: CASSLSQGSDTQYF

j_call: TRBJ2-2
v_call: TRBV20-1
clone_size: .
cdr3_aa: CSAPGLAGEVGELSF

j_call: TRBJ1-2
v_call: TRBV30
clone_size: many
cdr3_aa: CAWRRTGGHYGYTF

j_call: TRBJ2-2
v_call: TRBV7-9
clone_size: few
cdr3_aa: CASRSTEENTGELFF

j_call: TRBJ1-6
v_call: TRBV6-5
clone_size: .
cdr3_aa: CASSYSTGQYLYSPLHF

j_call: TRBJ1-1
v_call: TRBV6-1
clone_size: .
cdr3_aa: CASRPGGGRTEAFF

j_call: TRBJ1-2
v_call: TRBV6-5
clone_size: .
cdr3_aa: CASSYSTGTANYGYTF

j_call: TRBJ2-5
v_call: TRBV5-1
clone_size: few
cdr3_aa: CASTGLQETQYF

j_call: TRBJ2-2
v_call: TRBV5-1
clone_size: few
cdr3_aa: CASSQPGTANTGELFF

j_call: TRBJ2-2
v_call: TRBV5-1
clone_size: .
cdr3_aa: CASPLLFWVGRYTGELFF

j_call: TRBJ2-7
v_call: TRBV3-1
clone_size: .
cdr3_aa: CASSPPGTGGGEQYF

j_call: TRBJ2-1
v_call: TRBV11-2
clone_size: many
cdr3_aa: CASSLRWSRGLDNEQFF

j_call: TRBJ2-3
v_call: TRBV7-8
clone_size: many
cdr3_aa: CASSLISGGAVDTQYF

j_call: TRBJ1-1
v_call: TRBV19
clone_size: many
cdr3_aa: CASRGTLNTEAFF

j_call: TRBJ2-3
v_call: TRBV19
clone_size: .
cdr3_aa: CASSIEDTQYF

j_call: TRBJ1-1
v_call: TRBV20-1
clone_size: many
cdr3_aa: CSARDYGGEGTEAFF

j_call: TRBJ1-1
v_call: TRBV11-2
clone_size: many
cdr3_aa: CASSLVSPRNTNTEAFF

j_call: TRBJ1-4
v_call: TRBV5-6
clone_size: .
cdr3_aa: CASSQSQGAYEKLFF

j_call: TRBJ1-4
v_call: TRBV10-3
clone_size: few
cdr3_aa: CAIGGQGNEKLFF

j_call: TRBJ1-3
v_call: TRBV27
clone_size: .
cdr3_aa: CASSLSGTDVSYSGNTIYF

j_call: TRBJ1-1
v_call: TRBV12-3/TRBV12-4
clone_size: many
cdr3_aa: CASSLALGTLIVEAFF